This T cell receptor beta chain comes out of a study of T cells in localized non-small cell lung cancer. Study-wide points: Because only a single region of the tumor was sequenced, heterogeneity remains possible. Higher blood T cell density went with longer overall survival.

Between the trimmed V and J ends, which lost 4 bases and 5 bases, there was a span of 18 bases. The V gene's germline CDR1 is SGDLS and CDR2 YYNGEE. The CDR3 has 15 residues. Assay: immunoSEQ multiplex PCR; the TCRdb copy retains only in-frame clones and omits some. Of under 50,000 clones listed, about 88% are singletons. In regard to this clone: The antigen is undetermined.

The rearrangement joins TRBV9 to TRBJ1-1, with D maybe TRBD1 (6 bases). The TCR sequence derives from a man aged 40 to 70 with stage II lung adenocarcinoma. Source: PBMCs, taken before any cancer treatment. CDR3 in DNA: TGTGCCAGCAGCCCCAGGGGTACCCGGTCAACTGAAGCTTTCTTT. It yields the protein CASSPRGTRSTEAFF.